Shown below are 14 T cell receptor beta chains from a single sample sequenced in a study of cytomegalovirus exposure and HLA in healthy donors. PCR amplification relied on 60 Vbeta primers (plus 13 Jbeta primers). Only in-frame clones appear in the TCRdb table, and some are missing; sequencing was by immunoSEQ multiplex PCR. The table has under 150,000 clones, roughly four fifths seen once. The sequenced sample consisted of PBMCs. The receptors shown here come from a girl aged 2-10 years in good health and CMV-seronegative.

The chain joins TRBV20-1 to TRBJ2-1; D gene uncertain. This CDR3 is 11 amino acids long. The germline V gene has CDR1 DFQATT and CDR2 SNEGSKA (reference sequence). V lost 4 bases, J lost 5 bases, and 6 bases lay in between. The CDR3 here is CSAINNNEQFF. The CDR3 nucleotides read TGCAGTGCTATTAACAACAATGAGCAGTTCTTC.

This clone was counted once. The rearrangement joins TRBV7-3 to TRBJ2-7, with 7 positions matching TRBD2. In germline, CDR1 is SGHTA, CDR2 FQGTGA. CDR3 size: 14 residues. With 5 bases clipped from V and 3 bases from J, the junction kept 7 bases outside the gene matches. The CDR3 sequence is CASSRLGGDYEQYF. The CDR3 DNA reads TGTGCCAGCAGCCGGCTGGGGGGGGACTACGAGCAGTACTTC.

This chain uses TRBV6-4 with TRBJ2-3; 7 bases fit TRBD2. Germline CDR1 MRHNA, CDR2 SNTAGT. This CDR3 has 15 residues. With 3 bases clipped from V and 6 bases from J, the junction kept 9 bases outside the gene matches. The CDR3: CASSEEGGSLDTQYF. CDR3 DNA sequence: TGTGCCAGCAGTGAAGAGGGCGGGAGTTTGGATACGCAGTATTTT.

The table lists this clone with a count of one. The chain carries TRBV5-4 and TRBJ1-1; possible D gene TRBD1, 5 bases. Trimming removed 2 bases at V and 4 bases at J, with 12 bases between. Germline V lookup: CDR1 SGHNT, CDR2 YYREEE (reference sequence). This CDR3 comprises 14 residues. The CDR3 sequence: CASSFELGRTEAFF. CDR3 sequence (DNA): TGTGCCAGCAGCTTCGAGTTGGGGCGCACTGAAGCTTTCTTT.

V gene TRBV27 combines with J gene TRBJ2-3; 11 bases match TRBD1. The CDR3 has 15 amino acids. The V gene's germline CDR1 is MNHEY and CDR2 SMNVEV (reference sequence). V lost 3 bases and J lost 6; bases outside the gene matches: 5. For the CDR3, the DNA is TGTGCCAGCAGTTTTTGGACAGGGGGCGCGGATACGCAGTATTTT. Translating it yields CASSFWTGGADTQYF.

A few counts support this clone. The V and J genes are TRBV29-1 and TRBJ2-1; 8 bases are a match to TRBD2. Trimming removed 8 bases from V and 8 bases from J; junction bases left unmatched: 14. The CDR3 is 14 amino acids. Germline CDR1 and CDR2: SQVTM and ANQGSEA. CDR3 sequence (DNA): TGCAGCTTCTCCGGACTAGCTCATTGGGATGAGCAGTTCTTC. The encoded protein is CSFSGLAHWDEQFF.

The chain employs TRBV19 and TRBJ1-5, with TRBD1 matching over 7 bases. Germline V lookup: CDR1 LNHDA, CDR2 SQIVND (reference sequence). Trimming took 4 bases from V and 3 from J; bases not matched to a gene: 3. CDR3 size: 14 residues. CDR3 sequence (DNA): TGTGCCAGTAGTAGGGGACAGATCAATCAGCCCCAGCATTTT. This encodes CASSRGQINQPQHF.

The chain employs TRBV19 and TRBJ1-2, with D possibly TRBD1 on 6 matching bases. Germline CDR1 reads LNHDA; CDR2 reads SQIVND (reference sequence). This CDR3 is built from 15 residues. Trimming pared 6 bases from V and 2 bases from J, leaving 16 bases between. CDR3 sequence reads: CASSPPGGANYGYTF. CDR3 in DNA: TGTGCCAGTAGCCCTCCCGGGGGGGCGAACTATGGCTACACCTTC.

The chain combines TRBV27 with TRBJ2-5; D perhaps matches TRBD1 (5 bases). V lost 3 bases to trimming and J lost 5 bases, with 16 bases between them. This CDR3 comprises 15 residues. Germline V CDR1 and CDR2: MNHEY, SMNVEV (reference sequence). This CDR3 is CASSFGASSSETQYF. The DNA of the CDR3 is TGTGCCAGCAGTTTTGGGGCCTCTTCATCGGAGACCCAGTACTTC.

The chain uses TRBV9 and TRBJ2-1; 11 nucleotides match TRBD2. The CDR3 has 18 amino acids. Germline CDR1 SGDLS, CDR2 YYNGEE. Trimming at V came to 3 bases and at J to 4 bases, leaving 12 bases not matched to a gene. Written as DNA, the CDR3 is TGTGCCAGCAGCGCTAGACTAGCGGGGAGTTCTCCTTACAATGAGCAGTTCTTC. Its protein is CASSARLAGSSPYNEQFF.

This clone was picked up a small number of times. The gene calls are TRBV5-6 and TRBJ2-6; D might be TRBD1 (6 bases). The V and J ends lost 3 bases and 4 bases respectively, with 8 bases between them. The germline V gene encodes CDR1 SGHDT and CDR2 YYEEEE. The CDR3 totals 14 residues. The CDR3 region has the DNA TGTGCCAGCAGCTGGGGGACAGGGGCCAACGTCCTGACTTTC. Its translation is CASSWGTGANVLTF.

CDR3 sequence (DNA): TGTGCCAGCAGCTCCACAGGGGGACACACAGATACGCAGTATTTT. Its protein product is CASSSTGGHTDTQYF. The rearrangement links TRBV5-6 to TRBJ2-3; 8 bases align to TRBD1. The CDR3 spans 15 residues. Germline CDR1 SGHDT, CDR2 YYEEEE. Trimming at V came to 3 bases and at J to 2 bases, leaving 5 bases not matched to a gene.

This clone was recorded a few times. V usage is TRBV6-1 and J usage is TRBJ2-1; 8 nucleotides match TRBD2. V was pared by 6 bases and J by 10 bases, with 14 bases of the junction left unmatched. Germline CDR1 and CDR2: MNHNS and SASEGT. This CDR3 is built from 15 residues. The CDR3 DNA follows: TGTGCCAGCAGCACCATTAGCGGGGAACCGAGGGAGCAGTTCTTC. Amino acid sequence: CASSTISGEPREQFF.

The V call is TRBV2, the J call TRBJ2-3; D perhaps matches TRBD2 (5 bases). CDR3 size: 16 residues. With 3 bases removed from V and 2 bases from J, the gap between germline ends came to 15 bases. CDR1 SNHLY and CDR2 FYNNEI come from the germline V gene. The CDR3 nucleotides read TGTGCCAGCAGTGAGGGTCCGCTAGCAAACACAGATACGCAGTATTTT. It is translated as CASSEGPLANTDTQYF.